Listed here are 26 T cell receptor beta chains from one sample, sequenced in a study of tumor and adjacent non-tumor tissue in lung cancer. No cell sorting was done before RNA was extracted from the tissue. Distant lung tissue was collected more than 3 cm away from the tumor edge. Three rounds of nested PCR, following a modified ARM-PCR protocol, produced the TCRbeta library. TCRdb re-called the multiplex PCR reads through MiXCR, storing one row per CDR3 protein. The sample holds about 77,000 distinct CDR3 sequences, over 60% seen once. Sample: distant non-tumor lung tissue. The origin of the receptors is a man aged 65-85 years with non-small cell lung cancer.

A word on this clonotype: One end of the junction does not line up with germline, which may come from a read error. The chain uses TRBV5-1 and TRBJ2-2; D remains ambiguous. This CDR3 spans 15 amino acids. CDR1 and CDR2 from the germline V gene are SGHRS and YFSETQ. CDR3 loop: CASSPGSTNTGELFF. CDR3 in DNA: TGCGCAAGCAGCCCCGGGTCTACGAACACCGGGGAGCTGTTTTTT.

The chain combines TRBV11-3 with TRBJ2-3; D is unresolved. The CDR3 covers 15 residues. Germline V gene lookup returns CDR1 SGHNT and CDR2 YENEEA. V was clipped by 7 bases and J by 0 bases, with 14 bases between them. CDR3 in amino acids: CASTRLEMSTDTQYF. CDR3 bases: TGTGCCAGCACCCGTCTGGAAATGAGCACAGATACGCAGTATTTT.

This clonotype has more than one count but fewer than ten. Just one base apart from a much larger clone, this may be a read error. The chain employs TRBV4-1 and TRBJ2-7; D is possibly TRBD2 (6 bases). The CDR3 has 15 amino acids. Germline values: CDR1 MGHRA, CDR2 YSYEKL. This CDR3 reads CVSSLGGVRDGEQYF. The DNA for the CDR3 is TGCGTCAGCAGCCTTGGAGGGGTGAGGGACGGCGAGCAGTACTTC.

About this clonotype: A read error is possible here, since a much larger clone lies one base away. The CDR3 DNA is TGCAGTGCTAGCGATGAGCGGAGCGAGCAGTACTTC. Its protein is CSASDERSEQYF. The chain has TRBV20-1 and TRBJ2-7; D is possibly TRBD2 (5 bases). The ends were cut back, 3 bases at V and 6 bases at J, with 12 bases in the middle. This CDR3 region has 12 residues. Germline CDR1 DFQATT, CDR2 SNEGSKA (reference sequence).

As concerns this clonotype: At one of its ends the junction is not consistent with the germline gene, which may arise from a read error. The genes are TRBV6-2 or TRBV6-3 and TRBJ2-5, with 7 bases matching TRBD1. Germline V gene lookup returns CDR1 MNHEY and CDR2 SVGEGT. The CDR3 spans 14 residues. CDR3 nucleotides: TGTGTCAGCAGTCCGGGACAGATTAAAGAGACCCAGTACTTC. The encoded protein is CVSSPGQIKETQYF.

This clonotype appeared a few times. This CDR3 reads CSAAIGQGWAQPQHF. The CDR3 coding sequence is TGCAGTGCTGCCATCGGACAGGGATGGGCTCAGCCCCAGCATTTT. The V gene is TRBV20-1, the J gene TRBJ1-5; TRBD1 agrees at 8 bases. The CDR3 consists of 15 residues. Per germline, CDR1 DFQATT and CDR2 SNEGSKA (reference sequence). Trimming removed 5 bases from V and 6 bases from J; junction bases left unmatched: 12.

This clonotype was seen only once. The chain joins TRBV4-2 to TRBJ2-3; 11 bases are a match to TRBD2. This CDR3 region has 20 residues. After removal of 2 bases from V and 12 bases from J, the junction contained 25 bases not matched to a gene. Germline V gives CDR1 LGHNA, CDR2 YNFKEQ. The CDR3 sequence: CASSQFATSGSPSAHPTQYF. The CDR3 DNA follows: TGTGCCAGCAGCCAATTCGCCACTAGCGGGAGTCCCTCCGCCCACCCTACACAGTATTTT.

This clonotype was detected once. The junction departs from the called germline gene at one end, perhaps through a read error. This rearrangement joins TRBV29-1 to TRBJ1-1; D not certain. From germline, CDR1 is SQVTM and CDR2 ANQGSEA. The CDR3 is 12 residues long. The CDR3 coding sequence is TGCAGCGTTCTGGCGGAGAGACCTGAAGCTTACTTT. Protein product: CSVLAERPEAYF.

This clonotype was picked up a small number of times. The chain combines TRBV6-1 with TRBJ2-2; D is tentatively TRBD1 or TRBD2 (5 bases each). Deletions cut 6 bases from V and 3 bases from J, with 14 bases between. Germline values: CDR1 MNHNS, CDR2 SASEGT. The CDR3 sequence is 15 residues long. CDR3 sequence reads: CASSLVGVYTGELFF. The DNA of the CDR3 is TGTGCCAGCAGCTTAGTGGGGGTGTACACCGGGGAGCTGTTTTTT.

The chain has TRBV18 and TRBJ2-2; D remains ambiguous. Germline V gives CDR1 KGHSH, CDR2 LQKENI. This CDR3 is 14 amino acids long. Between the trimmed V and J ends, which lost 0 bases and 5 bases, there was a span of 7 bases. The CDR3 sequence is CASSPPGKTGELFF. The DNA for the CDR3 is TGTGCCAGCTCACCACCGGGAAAAACCGGGGAGCTGTTTTTT.

The sample holds many counts of this clonotype. V is TRBV4-2 and J is TRBJ2-2, with 8 bases lining up with TRBD2. CDR3 length equals 16 residues. The germline gives CDR1 LGHNA, CDR2 YNFKEQ. V gave up 1 base and J gave up 4 bases; unmatched junction bases: 5. DNA of the CDR3: TGTGCCAGCAGCCAAGGCCCAGCGGGAGTCACCGGGGAGCTGTTTTTT. It encodes CASSQGPAGVTGELFF.

V and J are TRBV12-3 or TRBV12-4 and TRBJ1-2; D may be TRBD1 (6 bases). Trimming pared 7 bases from V and 7 bases from J, leaving 13 bases between. This CDR3 has 12 residues. CDR3 DNA: TGTGCCAGCAATTTGACAGGATCTGGCTACACCTTC. Residues: CASNLTGSGYTF.

Notes on this clonotype: One end of the junction does not line up with germline, which may come from a read error. The chain's CDR3 is CSNVPYQSSGEDGYSF. The CDR3 DNA sequence: TGCAGCAATGTCCCCTATCAATCCTCGGGAGAAGATGGCTACAGCTTC. The chain joins TRBV29-1 to TRBJ1-2; D not resolved. The CDR3 consists of 16 residues. Per germline, CDR1 SQVTM and CDR2 ANQGSEA.

Note on this clonotype: A much larger clone lies one base from this, so it may be a read error. The V gene is TRBV18, the J gene TRBJ2-5; weak D call: TRBD1 (5 bases). This CDR3 comprises 14 residues. Germline V gives CDR1 KGHSH, CDR2 LQKENI. CDR3 in amino acids: CASSPQGIQETRYF. The CDR3 bases are TGTGCCAGCTCACCCCAGGGCATCCAAGAGACCCGGTACTTC.

A note on this clonotype: Compared with germline, one end of the junction differs, possibly owing to a read error. DNA for the CDR3: TGTGCCAGCAGTTTTCCCAGGGGATATGCCTACACCTTC. Protein: CASSFPRGYAYTF. The chain carries TRBV12-3 or TRBV12-4 and TRBJ1-2; a weak D match, TRBD1 (6 bases). The CDR3 is 13 residues long.

A word on this clonotype: Compared with germline, one end of the junction differs, possibly owing to a read error. The genes are TRBV5-1 and TRBJ2-3; 13 nucleotides align to TRBD2. The CDR3 loop spans 17 amino acids. Per the germline V gene, CDR1 is SGHRS and CDR2 is YFSETQ. CDR3 amino acids: CASSLVLLAGGSDTLYF. CDR3 coding DNA: TGTGCCAGCAGCTTGGTGCTACTAGCGGGAGGGTCCGATACGCTGTATTTT.

As to this clonotype: A read error may explain this, as a much larger clone is one base away. The rearrangement uses TRBV28 and TRBJ2-1; perhaps TRBD2 as D (5 bases). The CDR3 covers 16 residues. V lost 6 bases and J lost 10, with 25 bases in between. Germline CDR1 MDHEN, CDR2 SYDVKM. Here the CDR3 DNA reads TGTGCCAGCAGCTTTACACCGGGATTCGAACTCAGGGAGCAGTTCTTC. Amino acid sequence: CASSFTPGFELREQFF.

On this clonotype itself: The germline gene is not matched at one end of the junction; a read error may be the cause. The CDR3 bases are TGTACCAGCAGTCGTCCCGGGACAGGGATCGGCTCTGAAAACACCACATATTTT. Encoded protein: CTSSRPGTGIGSENTTYF. V usage is TRBV12-3 or TRBV12-4 and J usage is TRBJ1-3; 9 nucleotides align to TRBD1. The CDR3 covers 18 residues.

As for this clonotype: Mismatch with germline at one junction end may stem from a read error. The chain uses TRBV4-1 and TRBJ2-7, with a possible D match to TRBD1 (5 bases). The CDR3 loop spans 15 amino acids. The germline V gene has CDR1 MGHRA and CDR2 YSYEKL. CDR3 nucleotide sequence: TGCGCCGGCAGCCGCGATACCGGCAGGGCGAACAAGCAGTACTTC. This encodes CAGSRDTGRANKQYF.

V and J are TRBV10-3 and TRBJ2-7; D possibly corresponds to TRBD1 (6 bases). Per the germline V gene, CDR1 is ENHRY and CDR2 is SYGVKD. The CDR3 has 13 residues. V lost 3 bases and J lost 3, with 9 bases in between. In DNA, the CDR3 is TGTGCCATCAGTGATGGGACACTCTACGAGCAGTACTTC. Protein sequence: CAISDGTLYEQYF.

Notes on this clonotype: The CDR3 does not close with the conserved phenylalanine or tryptophan, likely indicating a read error. It is unclear where the CDR3 begins or ends on the DNA, so no DNA is shown, and the CDR3 is as TCRdb lists it. The chain has TRBV6-1 and TRBJ2-3. CDR1 is MNHNS and CDR2 is SASEGT in the germline V gene. The CDR3 comprises 12 residues, both ends counted. CDR3 residues: CVSSESSFTPYY.

In the case of this clonotype: A junction boundary mismatches the germline segment, possibly from a read error. The chain uses TRBV4-3 and TRBJ2-5, with D perhaps matching TRBD1 (6 bases). The J call may be incorrect, as the DNA end agrees better with TRBJ2-4. The CDR3 is 14 amino acids. Germline loops: CDR1 LGHNA, CDR2 YSLEER. CDR3 region: CASSQTGAKIIQYF. CDR3 nucleotide sequence: TGCGCCAGTAGCCAGACAGGAGCCAAAATCATTCAGTACTTC.

As for this clonotype: Germline and junction disagree at one end, which may indicate a read error. CDR3 sequence: CAISGLGSNNEQFF. The CDR3 nucleotides read TGTGCCATCAGTGGACTGGGCTCCAACAATGAGCAGTTCTTC. The V call is TRBV10-3, the J call TRBJ2-1, with D hard to call. Germline CDR1 is ENHRY and CDR2 is SYGVKD. The length of the CDR3 is 14 residues.

As for this clonotype: The junction and the germline gene differ at one end; a read error may be behind it. The genes are TRBV20-1 and TRBJ1-1, with a tentative D call TRBD1 (6 bases). This CDR3 is built from 13 residues. Germline CDR1 DFQATT, CDR2 SNEGSKA (reference sequence). CDR3 region: CAGADHMNTEAFF. The CDR3 nucleotides are TGTGCGGGGGCAGATCACATGAACACTGAAGCTTTCTTT.

There are a few counts of this clonotype. At one end, the junction sequence differs from germline, possibly due to a read error. The chain recombines TRBV2 with TRBJ2-5; D is possibly TRBD1 or TRBD2 (7 bases each). Germline V gene sequence: CDR1 SNHLY, CDR2 FYNNEI. The length of the CDR3 is 18 residues. CDR3 amino acids: CASRGGVGGLKDQETQYF. The CDR3 coding sequence is TGTGCTAGCAGGGGGGGGGTTGGTGGGCTGAAGGACCAAGAGACCCAGTACTTC.

This clonotype was counted ten times or more. This chain uses TRBV12-3 or TRBV12-4 with TRBJ2-3; D might be TRBD1 (6 bases). The CDR3 is made up of 15 amino acids. Trimming shortened V by 3 bases and J by 2 bases, and 12 bases separated the two germline ends. CDR3 amino acids: CASSLGAGSTDTQYF. The CDR3, as DNA: TGTGCCAGCAGTTTGGGGGCAGGATCCACAGATACGCAGTATTTT.